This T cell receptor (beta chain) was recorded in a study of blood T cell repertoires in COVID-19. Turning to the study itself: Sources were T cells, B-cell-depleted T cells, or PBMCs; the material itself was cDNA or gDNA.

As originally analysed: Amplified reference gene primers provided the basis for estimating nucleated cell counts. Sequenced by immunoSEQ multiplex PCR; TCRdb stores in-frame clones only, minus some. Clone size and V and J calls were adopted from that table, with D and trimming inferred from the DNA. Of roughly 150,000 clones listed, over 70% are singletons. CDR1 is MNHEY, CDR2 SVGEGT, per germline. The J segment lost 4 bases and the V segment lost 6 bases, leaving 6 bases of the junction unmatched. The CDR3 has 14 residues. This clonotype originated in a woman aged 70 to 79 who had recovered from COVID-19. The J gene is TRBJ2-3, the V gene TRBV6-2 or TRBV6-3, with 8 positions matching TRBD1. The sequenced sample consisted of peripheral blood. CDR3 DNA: TGTGCCAGCAGCTGGACAGGGAACGCAGATACGCAGTATTTT. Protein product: CASSWTGNADTQYF.